This T cell receptor beta chain was recorded in a study of blood T cell repertoires in COVID-19. Across the study: Sites in the United States, Italy and Spain provided acute and convalescent COVID-19 samples.

Losses at the gene ends were 6 bases for V and 4 bases for J; bases not matched to a gene: 10. CDR1 and CDR2 from the germline V gene are MNHEY and SMNVEV (reference sequence). The CDR3 extends over 15 amino acids. Source study methods: It was from reference gene primer amplification that nucleated cell counts were estimated. Profiled with immunoSEQ multiplex PCR; TCRdb holds only in-frame clones, not every one. V, J and clone size derive from that table, while D and trimming were established from the DNA sequence. The repertoire holds around 120,000 clones, with less than 95% as singletons. Sequencing was carried out using peripheral blood. J is TRBJ2-7 and V is TRBV27, with TRBD1 matching 9 bases. The receptor comes from a human donor with active COVID-19. The donor label of this sample is uncertain. CDR3 nucleotides: TGTGCCAGCAGGAAGCCGGGACAGGGAAGGTACGAGCAGTACTTC. Its translation is CASRKPGQGRYEQYF.